This TCR beta chain came from a study of T cell changes during pregnancy in multiple sclerosis. Germline CDR1 MDHEN, CDR2 SYDVKM. Losses at the gene ends were 8 bases for V and 2 bases for J; bases not matched to a gene: 5. The CDR3 has 14 residues. Produced via immunoSEQ multiplex PCR; TCRdb's table is partial and in-frame only. The sample yields about 110,000 clones, around 90% seen once. This chain joins TRBV28 and TRBJ1-3; TRBD1 agrees at 8 bases. This specimen consisted of peripheral blood, obtained after pregnancy. The receptor's source is a female donor with multiple sclerosis, enrolled in a pregnancy study. The CDR3 loop is CASGDRMAGNTIYF. CDR3 in DNA: TGTGCCAGCGGGGACAGGATGGCTGGAAACACCATATATTTT.